Following are 2 T cell receptor beta chains from one sample sequenced in a study of blood T cell repertoires in COVID-19. Data came from immunoSEQ multiplex PCR; TCRdb stores just in-frame clones and leaves some out. The sample records about 210,000 clones, under 95% being singletons. The sequenced sample consisted of peripheral blood. The receptors here all came from a man aged 25-45 years with acute or convalescent COVID-19.

This clone was detected once. The chain has TRBV19 and TRBJ2-2; 12 bases agree with TRBD2. The CDR3 has 16 amino acids. The V segment lost 5 bases and the J segment 4 bases; nucleotides outside the gene matches: 5. Looked up from germline, CDR1 is LNHDA and CDR2 is SQIVND (reference sequence). CDR3 residues: CASSFGLAGPTGELFF. CDR3 bases: TGTGCCAGTAGTTTCGGACTAGCGGGACCCACCGGGGAGCTGTTTTTT.

This clone was seen once. V is TRBV5-5 and J is TRBJ2-1, with D perhaps matching TRBD1 (6 bases). V was clipped by 4 bases and J by 0 bases, with 11 bases between them. CDR3 length equals 15 residues. Looked up from germline, CDR1 is SGHKS and CDR2 is YYEKEE (reference sequence). The CDR3 DNA follows: TGTGCCAGCAGCCTGGACAGAAGCTCCTACAATGAGCAGTTCTTC. Amino acids: CASSLDRSSYNEQFF.